The rows below give T cell receptor beta chains drawn from one sample of a study of blood T cell repertoires in COVID-19. Produced via immunoSEQ multiplex PCR; TCRdb's table is partial and in-frame only. The table has tens of thousands of clones, approximately 86% seen once. Sequencing input: peripheral blood. These receptors came from a woman of 80 years or more with acute or convalescent COVID-19. The CDR3 runs from the conserved cysteine through the conserved F or W. A D gene is named only where the DNA matches it firmly. A clone size is listed for some rows: how often the clone was seen (once, few, many), or a class if it is expanded.

cdr3_aa	cdr3_nt	v_call	d_call	clone_size	j_call
CASSLRQGAEQYF	TGTGCCAGCAGCTTACGACAGGGTGCCGAGCAGTACTTC	TRBV7-3	TRBD1	NA	TRBJ2-7
CASSESRFLSSGNTIYF	TGTGCCAGCAGTGAAAGTCGGTTCCTATCCTCTGGAAACACCATATATTTT	TRBV6-1	NA	NA	TRBJ1-3
CASSPQGGFGYTF	TGTGCCAGCAGCCCACAGGGCGGCTTTGGCTACACCTTC	TRBV6-5	NA	NA	TRBJ1-2
CASSRSGSGGNEQFF	TGCGCCAGCAGCCGTAGCGGGAGTGGCGGCAATGAGCAGTTCTTC	TRBV5-1	TRBD2	NA	TRBJ2-1
CAWSVARGEQYF	TGTGCCTGGAGTGTAGCCAGGGGTGAGCAGTACTTC	TRBV30	NA	NA	TRBJ2-7
CASKGQGTTGELFF	TGTGCCAGTAAGGGACAGGGGACGACCGGGGAGCTGTTTTTT	TRBV19	TRBD1	NA	TRBJ2-2
CASSGRGRTFYNEQFF	TGTGCCAGCAGTGGGAGGGGACGGACATTCTACAATGAGCAGTTCTTC	TRBV6-1	NA	NA	TRBJ2-1
CASSTSSGRATDTQYF	TGTGCCAGCAGCACCTCTAGCGGGAGGGCCACAGATACGCAGTATTTT	TRBV7-9	TRBD2	NA	TRBJ2-3
CASSSRGPDTQYF	TGTGCCAGCAGCTCGCGGGGGCCGGATACGCAGTATTTT	TRBV6-5	NA	NA	TRBJ2-3
CASSLAGGPGEQFF	TGTGCCAGCAGCTTAGCGGGGGGGCCCGGTGAGCAGTTCTTC	TRBV5-4	TRBD2	NA	TRBJ2-1
CASSVGTGGVHEQYF	TGTGCCAGCAGTGTAGGGACAGGGGGCGTCCACGAGCAGTACTTC	TRBV2	TRBD1	NA	TRBJ2-7
CASIRDNTNEKLFF	TGTGCCAGCATACGGGACAACACTAATGAAAAACTGTTTTTT	TRBV6-5	NA	NA	TRBJ1-4
CASRRRAGTGHNTEAFF	TGTGCCAGCAGGCGAAGAGCCGGGACAGGGCACAACACTGAAGCTTTCTTT	TRBV6-6	TRBD1	NA	TRBJ1-1
CASSAQGSYGYTF	TGTGCCAGCAGCGCACAGGGTTCTTATGGCTACACCTTC	TRBV14	NA	NA	TRBJ1-2
CASSRTGGNTGELFF	TGCGCCAGCAGCCGGACAGGGGGCAACACCGGGGAGCTGTTTTTT	TRBV5-1	TRBD1	NA	TRBJ2-2
CASSPPLQGHEQFF	TGTGCCAGCAGCCCACCCCTACAGGGACATGAGCAGTTCTTC	TRBV7-2	NA	NA	TRBJ2-1
CASISGGGTEAFF	TGTGCCAGCATCTCCGGGGGGGGCACTGAAGCTTTCTTT	TRBV28	NA	once	TRBJ1-1
CAWTPRTGGGYGYTF	TGTGCCTGGACCCCACGTACAGGGGGCGGCTATGGCTACACCTTC	TRBV30	TRBD1	NA	TRBJ1-2
CASSYGGLAGEQYF	TGTGCCAGCAGTTACGGGGGACTAGCCGGCGAGCAGTACTTC	TRBV6-2/TRBV6-3	TRBD2	few	TRBJ2-7
CASSLSLAGGGETQYF	TGTGCCAGCAGTCTCTCCTTAGCGGGGGGAGGAGAGACCCAGTACTTC	TRBV3-1/TRBV3-2	TRBD2	NA	TRBJ2-5
CASSFMGRATNNEQFF	TGCGCCAGCAGCTTTATGGGGAGGGCCACGAACAATGAGCAGTTCTTC	TRBV5-1	TRBD2	NA	TRBJ2-1
CASSFDGTGSYEQYF	TGTGCCAGCAGCTTCGATGGGACAGGGTCCTACGAGCAGTACTTC	TRBV7-2	TRBD1	NA	TRBJ2-7
CASSIVGQFQETQYF	TGTGCCAGTAGTATAGTGGGACAGTTCCAAGAGACCCAGTACTTC	TRBV19	TRBD1	NA	TRBJ2-5
CASSQIRTGGDELFF	TGTGCCAGCAGCCAAATTAGGACGGGAGGCGACGAGCTGTTTTTT	TRBV3-1/TRBV3-2	TRBD2	NA	TRBJ2-2
CASSQASGGFEQYF	TGCGCCAGCAGCCAAGCGTCGGGAGGGTTCGAGCAGTACTTC	TRBV4-3	TRBD2	once	TRBJ2-7
CASRAAGGFINGYTF	TGTGCCAGTAGAGCGGCAGGGGGTTTCATTAATGGCTACACCTTC	TRBV19	TRBD1	NA	TRBJ1-2
CSVENQASGNTIYF	TGCAGCGTTGAAAATCAGGCCTCTGGAAACACCATATATTTT	TRBV29-1	NA	NA	TRBJ1-3
CASSLAPSTEAFF	TGTGCCAGCAGCCTAGCCCCGAGCACTGAAGCTTTCTTT	TRBV7-3	NA	NA	TRBJ1-1
CASSFTSGGDNTGELFF	TGTGCCAGCAGCTTCACTAGCGGGGGGGATAACACCGGGGAGCTGTTTTTT	TRBV7-2	TRBD2	NA	TRBJ2-2